The T cell receptor (beta chain) under discussion was sequenced for a study of T cells in Graves' hyperthyroidism and ophthalmopathy (dated by TCRdb to the late 2010s). The study in broad terms: Peripheral blood samples were taken at initial diagnosis, before any treatment was given. In addition, the study compared T-cell repertoires in thyroid tissue and in blood from 6 or 7 Graves' hyperthyroidism patients. According to the paper, TCR Vbeta CDR3 sequencing was carried out on over 130 peripheral blood samples, which came from more than 40 ophthalmopathy, approximately 72 hyperthyroidism and about 17 progressor patients. The 100 or so discovery patients were divided at random into training and test sets in a 7:3 ratio. Prospective prediction of ophthalmopathy was tested in an independent validation cohort consisting of under 20 hyperthyroidism patients and more than 15 patients who later progressed to ophthalmopathy. To identify TCR V-J signatures that set the groups apart, the researchers used a discovery cohort of about a hundred patients, made up of 40 to 45 with Graves' ophthalmopathy and some 58 with stable Graves' hyperthyroidism. Following sampling, methimazole starting at 30 mg daily was given to hyperthyroidism patients, and high-dose intravenous methylprednisolone was given to ophthalmopathy patients. What the study reported, not specific to this receptor: In validation, the model predicted progression to ophthalmopathy with 55% to 71% sensitivity and about 72% specificity, a median of about six months before onset. A model built on a 13 V-J signature distinguished ophthalmopathy from stable hyperthyroidism, reaching roughly 88% sensitivity and 81.08% specificity in cross-validation and 80%/75% in testing. No statistical method was used to set the sample size in advance, and investigators knew the group allocation. Blood samples also contained most of the expanded thyroid clonotypes (frequency above 0.001), which suggests that blood repertoires may reflect thyroid immune responses.

The CDR3 numbers 13 residues from cysteine through phenylalanine. Only the CDR3 region is kept as DNA, spanning 39 bases read in frame from base 1. Cut back by 7 bases and 3 bases, the V and J ends lie 12 bases apart. From a lookup of the germline V gene, CDR1 and CDR2 are MNHNS and SASEGT. Moderately to severely active disease, a Clinical Activity Score of at least 3, a NOSPECS grade of at least 4, and a duration under 3 months were present in ophthalmopathy patients. Any patient with an uncontrolled infection, another autoimmune disease, pregnancy or lactation was excluded. Clinical symptoms, serum thyroxine and TRAb, thyroid ultrasound, and orbital computed tomography formed the basis for the diagnoses. Ficoll-Paque density gradient centrifugation was used to isolate PBMCs from approximately 11 ml of fresh peripheral blood. Total RNA was extracted with Trizol reagent, and quality was checked on an Agilent 2100 Bioanalyzer.

Amplification of TCR beta CDR3 regions was carried out from RNA transcripts. The first round of RT-PCR for the TCR CDR3 was performed with the HTBI primer set and the Qiagen OneStep RT-PCR kit. Libraries were constructed in a second round of multiplex PCR, after which size selection and purification were carried out. Sequencing of the libraries was done on an Illumina HiSeq2000 using paired-end 100 bp reads. As for the original processing: Raw data were processed with SOAPnuke, discarding reads with adapters, uncalled bases, mean Phred below 15, or no exact constant-primer or identifier match. High-quality paired reads were merged using COPE v1.2.5, and each unique nucleotide sequence was defined as a clonotype. MiTCR v1.1 was used to align the clonotypes against IMGT TRBV, TRBD and TRBJ reference segments. Only V-J combinations with frequency above 0.0001, covering about 99% of repertoires, were analysed. The TCS score was defined as the ratio of F50 (clonal expansion) to E x V (chaos), calculated using BLOSUM62-based TCRdist between CDR3 peptides within each V-J. Welch's t-statistics and random forest reduced several hundred V-J features to about 13, which were used in a naive Bayes classifier (R e1071). The raw public reads went through TCRdb reprocessing: fastp at Q25, MiXCR clone calling, in-frame beta chains kept. Rows are unified per CDR3 protein, each entry keeping the most common DNA and genes. TCRdb, rather than the study authors, made the V and J calls. The sample profile shows 660,000 or so distinct CDR3 sequences; more than 20% of them were found once. The ten largest clonotypes hold around a third of the sample.

Comment on this clonotype: Its antigen is not yet known. Base qualities were left out, and no much larger clone turns up one base away.

This receptor was identified in a man aged 30 to 45 with Graves' ophthalmopathy. The chain links TRBV6-1 with TRBJ1-1, with the D gene too uncertain to name. Sequences were obtained from blood. The CDR3 here reads CASTMDGDTEAFF. The DNA reads TGTGCCAGCACGATGGACGGCGACACTGAAGCTTTCTTT.